The entry that follows covers one TCR beta chain sequence. Its antigen is currently not known. No much larger clone is present one base from it, and per-base qualities are unavailable. The data stem from a study of T cells in AML relapse after transplant (dated by TCRdb to the late 2010s). As for the study more broadly: In patients given allogeneic HSCT for myeloid malignancy, this retrospective study looked at bone marrow T cells, examining both their TCR repertoires and their inhibitory receptor expression. TCR sequencing of unsorted bone marrow included three healthy donors, three patients in long-term complete remission, and three patients who were relapsing after HSCT. The study at large found these results: TCR repertoire comparisons rested on very few samples, with only a few individuals per group for unsorted bone marrow. Whatever the outcome, transplanted patients had skewed bone marrow repertoires, with the top 10 alpha clonotypes reaching approximately 33% in remission and about 40% in relapse, compared with over 20% in healthy donors.

Receptors were amplified or captured by PCR. TCR alpha and beta chains were amplified from RNA with a modified RACE PCR protocol rather than multiplex PCR. Libraries were sequenced on an Illumina MiSeq, and raw reads were demultiplexed according to sample-specific barcode combinations. In the authors' own workflow: MiXCR software was used to identify TCR clonotypes from the sequencing reads. Starting from the raw public reads, TCRdb applied fastp trimming at Q25, assembled clones with MiXCR and retained in-frame beta chains. Rows are combined by CDR3 protein, so each entry shows the most common genes and DNA. The V and J calls come from TCRdb's annotation, not from the publication. The table for this sample lists 100 to 150 distinct CDR3 sequences; 28% of them were counted only once. The top ten clonotypes cover roughly 28% of the sample. Bone marrow from healthy donors was used as the control group for comparisons with patients.

V and J lose 4 bases and 0 bases, and a span of 13 bases separates them. The CDR3 contains 16 residues, cysteine and phenylalanine counted. Only CDR3 DNA remains: 48 bases, in frame from the first base. For CDR1 and CDR2, the germline V gene lists LGHNA and YNFKEQ. This TCR came from a human donor in good health. This sequence uses TRBV4-2 and TRBJ2-1; confidence is insufficient to name the D gene. Specimen: bone marrow. The CDR3 region reads CASSPFPLCSYNEQFF. In nucleotides, the sequence is TGTGCCAGCAGCCCCTTCCCACTGTGCTCCTACAATGAGCAGTTCTTC.